This TCR beta chain was recorded in a study of T cell changes during pregnancy in multiple sclerosis. TCRdb's copy holds only in-frame clones and misses some; the assay was immunoSEQ multiplex PCR. This sample carries about 94,000 clones, 90% to 95% of them seen once, and the ten largest clones take roughly 0.95%. This receptor was identified in a female donor with multiple sclerosis, enrolled in a pregnancy study. The material sequenced was peripheral blood, taken after pregnancy.

CDR3 nucleotide sequence: TGTGCCAGCAGTGAGGGTAAGGACAGGGGTGATGAGACCCAGTACTTC. It translates to CASSEGKDRGDETQYF. The chain carries TRBV6-4 and TRBJ2-5; 9 bases are shared with TRBD1. CDR3 size: 16 residues. The V gene's germline CDR1 is MRHNA and CDR2 SNTAGT. J was trimmed by 5 bases and V by 3 bases; bases with no gene match: 10.